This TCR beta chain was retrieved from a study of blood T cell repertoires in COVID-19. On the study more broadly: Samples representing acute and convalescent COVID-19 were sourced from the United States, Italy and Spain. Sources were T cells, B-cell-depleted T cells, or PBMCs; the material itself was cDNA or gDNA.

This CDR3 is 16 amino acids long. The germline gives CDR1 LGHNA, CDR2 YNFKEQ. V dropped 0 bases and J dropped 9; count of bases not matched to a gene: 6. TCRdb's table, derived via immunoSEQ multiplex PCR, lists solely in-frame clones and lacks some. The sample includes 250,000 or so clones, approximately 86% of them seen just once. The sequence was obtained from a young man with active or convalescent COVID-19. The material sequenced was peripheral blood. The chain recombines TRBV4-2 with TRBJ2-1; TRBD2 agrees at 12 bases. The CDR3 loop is CASSQEGLAGGREQFF. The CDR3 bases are TGTGCCAGCAGCCAAGAGGGTCTAGCGGGGGGGCGTGAGCAGTTCTTC.